The clone carrying this TCR beta chain has a handful of counts. The antigen is unknown. Primers: 60 Vbeta forward and 13 Jbeta reverse. The data were produced by immunoSEQ multiplex PCR, yet TCRdb's version contains in-frame clones alone and is incomplete. The sample records roughly 190,000 clones, roughly 13% being singletons. These data originate in a study of cytomegalovirus exposure and HLA in healthy donors. Study-wide findings and caveats: There were several of the most significant clusters that appeared linked to common viral pathogens in a later analysis. Earlier findings revealed that most TCR beta V segments proved productive either about 87% or about 30% of the time. Associated with HLA alleles at 0.05 false discovery rate in a later analysis were around 15,000 TCR beta sequences.

The specimen was PBMCs. This clonotype was obtained from a man aged 50-59 years in good health and CMV-seropositive.

In nucleotides, the CDR3 is TGCAGCGTTTCGACAGGGGGTAACTATGGCTACACCTTC. It codes for CSVSTGGNYGYTF. The rearrangement uses TRBV29-1 and TRBJ1-2; TRBD1 aligns across 9 bases. The CDR3 extends over 13 amino acids. Germline assignment: CDR1 SQVTM and CDR2 ANQGSEA. Germline trimming cut 5 bases from V and 1 base from J; bases unmatched to any gene: 2.